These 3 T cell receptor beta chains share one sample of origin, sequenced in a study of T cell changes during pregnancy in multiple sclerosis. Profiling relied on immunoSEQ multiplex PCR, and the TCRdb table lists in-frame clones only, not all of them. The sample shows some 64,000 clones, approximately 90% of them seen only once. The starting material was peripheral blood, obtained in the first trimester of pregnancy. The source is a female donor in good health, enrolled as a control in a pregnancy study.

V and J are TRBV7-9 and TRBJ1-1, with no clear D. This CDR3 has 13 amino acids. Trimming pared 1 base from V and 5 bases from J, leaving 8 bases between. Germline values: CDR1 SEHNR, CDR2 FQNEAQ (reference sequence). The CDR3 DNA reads TGTGCCAGCAGCTTAGGGACGGGGACTGAAGCTTTCTTT. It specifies CASSLGTGTEAFF.

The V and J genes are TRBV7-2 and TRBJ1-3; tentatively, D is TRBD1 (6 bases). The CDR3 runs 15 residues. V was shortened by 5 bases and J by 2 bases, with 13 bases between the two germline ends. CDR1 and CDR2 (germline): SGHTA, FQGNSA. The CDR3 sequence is CASSLKQGTGNTIYF. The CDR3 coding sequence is TGTGCCAGCAGCCTAAAACAGGGAACTGGAAACACCATATATTTT.

The CDR3 sequence is CASSTNQGNYGYTF. CDR3 in DNA: TGTGCCAGCAGCACTAACCAGGGGAACTATGGCTACACCTTC. The rearrangement joins TRBV11-3 to TRBJ1-2, with D possibly TRBD1 on 6 matching bases. The length of the CDR3 is 14 residues. Germline CDR1 SGHNT, CDR2 YENEEA. Trimming stripped 5 bases from V and 2 bases from J, with 12 bases between.